Below are 20 T cell receptor beta chains sequenced from a single sample in a study of T cell changes during pregnancy in multiple sclerosis. Produced via immunoSEQ multiplex PCR; TCRdb's table is partial and in-frame only. The sample has some 30,000 clones, roughly 86% seen once. This specimen was CD8+ T cells from peripheral blood mononuclear cells, taken before pregnancy. These receptors all come from a female donor with multiple sclerosis, enrolled in a pregnancy study.

The V and J genes are TRBV27 and TRBJ2-1, with 10 bases fitting TRBD2. CDR1 MNHEY and CDR2 SMNVEV come from the germline V gene (reference sequence). The CDR3 covers 18 residues. Unmatched junction bases numbered 10, after V lost 2 bases and J lost 3 bases. CDR3 loop: CASSLGGASGGGYNEQFF. The CDR3 DNA sequence: TGTGCCAGCAGTTTAGGTGGGGCTAGCGGGGGAGGCTACAATGAGCAGTTCTTC.

This chain uses TRBV4-1 with TRBJ2-7, with TRBD2 matching 7 bases. The CDR3 loop spans 15 amino acids. With 0 bases clipped from V and 4 bases from J, the junction kept 6 bases outside the gene matches. CDR1 and CDR2 (germline): MGHRA, YSYEKL. The CDR3 reads CASSQDNGGGYEQYF. Written as DNA, the CDR3 is TGCGCCAGCAGCCAAGATAATGGGGGGGGGTACGAGCAGTACTTC.

By frequency in the sample, this clone is medium-sized (0.01 to 0.1%). The chain is built from TRBV6-4 and TRBJ1-6; 7 positions match TRBD1. From germline, CDR1 is MRHNA and CDR2 SNTAGT. V was pared by 6 bases and J by 7 bases, with 9 bases of the junction left unmatched. This CDR3 spans 15 amino acids. The DNA for the CDR3 is TGTGCCAGCAGCTCCGGGACAGTAGAAAATTCACCCCTCCACTTT. This codes for CASSSGTVENSPLHF.

The chain recombines TRBV5-6 with TRBJ2-1, with 10 bases fitting TRBD1. CDR1 is SGHDT, CDR2 YYEEEE, per germline. CDR3 size: 17 residues. J was trimmed by 4 bases and V by 4 bases; bases with no gene match: 11. CDR3 coding DNA: TGTGCCAGCAGCATGAGGGACAGGGGCAATAGATACAATGAGCAGTTCTTC. It encodes CASSMRDRGNRYNEQFF.

The chain joins TRBV28 to TRBJ2-7; TRBD2 agrees at 15 bases. Losses at the gene ends were 7 bases for V and 4 bases for J; bases not matched to a gene: 5. The CDR3 has 15 amino acids. Germline CDR1 and CDR2: MDHEN and SYDVKM. CDR3 region: CASIAGLAGGYEQYF. DNA of the CDR3: TGTGCCAGCATAGCCGGACTAGCGGGAGGGTACGAGCAGTACTTC.

On this clone itself: One end of the junction fails to match germline, which may point to a read error. This chain links TRBV13 with TRBJ2-7, with D perhaps TRBD2 (6 bases). The length of the CDR3 is 14 residues. Looked up from germline, CDR1 is PRHDT and CDR2 is FYEKMQ (reference sequence). CDR3 bases: TGTGCCAGCAGCCTAGGCCAGGGACTCTACGAGCAGTACTTC. This translates into CASSLGQGLYEQYF.

The chain links TRBV19 to TRBJ2-1; no definite D call. Germline-derived CDR1 and CDR2 are LNHDA and SQIVND (reference sequence). Trimming pared 0 bases from V and 1 base from J, leaving 4 bases between. The CDR3 has 14 residues. As DNA, the CDR3 is TGTGCCAGTAGTATAGATCCATCCTACAATGAGCAGTTCTTC. This encodes CASSIDPSYNEQFF.

This chain connects TRBV4-1 to TRBJ2-1; TRBD2 agrees at 8 bases. Looked up from germline, CDR1 is MGHRA and CDR2 is YSYEKL. The CDR3 has 15 amino acids. V lost 0 bases to trimming and J lost 7 bases; unmatched junction nucleotides: 5. Written as DNA, the CDR3 is TGCGCCAGCAGCCAAGAACTAGCGGTAATTAATGAGCAGTTCTTC. This codes for CASSQELAVINEQFF.

This clone was seen only a few times. This chain uses TRBV6-1 with TRBJ2-2; 8 nucleotides line up with TRBD2. This CDR3 spans 15 amino acids. The ends lost 9 bases at V and 6 bases at J; junction bases unmatched: 12. Germline CDR1 MNHNS, CDR2 SASEGT. The CDR3 is CASTPGLDTAGELFF. CDR3 DNA sequence: TGTGCCAGTACGCCGGGACTAGATACGGCCGGGGAGCTGTTTTTT.

The V gene is TRBV28, the J gene TRBJ2-5, with TRBD2 matching 8 bases. The germline gives CDR1 MDHEN, CDR2 SYDVKM. CDR3 length: 15 residues. V lost 5 bases and J lost 3; bases outside the gene matches: 8. CDR3: CASSPLAGSEETQYF. The CDR3 DNA follows: TGTGCCAGCAGTCCATTAGCGGGATCAGAAGAGACCCAGTACTTC.

The CDR3 nucleotides are TGTGCCAGCAGCTTAGGGTCTTACAGGGGAGGCGAGCAGTACTTC. Protein sequence: CASSLGSYRGGEQYF. This chain links TRBV13 with TRBJ2-7; a weak D match, TRBD1 (7 bases). The V end lost 0 bases, the J end lost 6 bases, and 15 bases lay between the germline ends. CDR1 is PRHDT and CDR2 is FYEKMQ in the germline V gene (reference sequence). This CDR3 region has 15 residues.

The chain has TRBV7-6 and TRBJ2-7; a weak D match, TRBD1 (5 bases). Germline lookup yields CDR1 SGHVS and CDR2 FNYEAQ. The V end lost 2 bases, the J end lost 1 base, and 12 bases lay between the germline ends. The CDR3 runs to 15 residues. The CDR3 is CASSLQPGKSYEQYF. The CDR3 coding sequence is TGTGCCAGCAGCTTACAGCCAGGGAAATCCTACGAGCAGTACTTC.

The V gene is TRBV7-9, the J gene TRBJ2-5; 10 bases match TRBD2. There are 15 residues in the CDR3. Germline lookup yields CDR1 SEHNR and CDR2 FQNEAQ (reference sequence). V lost 3 bases, J lost 4 bases, and 5 bases stayed unmatched. Here the CDR3 DNA reads TGTGCCAGCAGCTTTTTTAGCGGGGGGAGAGAGACCCAGTACTTC. Amino acids: CASSFFSGGRETQYF.

This clone was recorded a few times. This chain connects TRBV13 to TRBJ2-7; D not resolved. Between the trimmed V and J ends, which lost 0 bases and 2 bases, there was a span of 8 bases. Germline-derived CDR1 and CDR2 are PRHDT and FYEKMQ (reference sequence). This CDR3 has 14 residues. The CDR3 loop reads CASSLGPVAYEQYF. The CDR3 DNA is TGTGCCAGCAGCTTAGGCCCGGTAGCCTACGAGCAGTACTTC.

The V and J genes are TRBV30 and TRBJ2-5; 11 bases fit TRBD2. Germline V lookup: CDR1 GTSNPN, CDR2 SVGIG (reference sequence). After removal of 4 bases from V and 1 base from J, the junction contained 8 bases not matched to a gene. The CDR3 contains 16 residues. CDR3 coding DNA: TGTGCCTGGACCTACGGACTAGCGGGTTCCCAAGAGACCCAGTACTTC. Protein: CAWTYGLAGSQETQYF.

This clone was observed once. For the CDR3, the DNA is TGTGCCAGCAGCTCCCAGGACACCGAGGCACCTGAAGCTTTCTTT. Translation: CASSSQDTEAPEAFF. The V call is TRBV5-4, the J call TRBJ1-1; the D gene is possibly TRBD1 (5 bases). Germline CDR1 and CDR2: SGHNT and YYREEE (reference sequence). The CDR3 length is 15 residues. The germline V and J ends were trimmed by 3 bases and 6 bases, with 18 bases remaining between them.

The chain employs TRBV28 and TRBJ2-7; TRBD2 might be the D (6 bases). CDR1 is MDHEN, CDR2 SYDVKM, per germline. The V end was cut by 5 bases, the J end by 3 bases, with 14 bases between. The CDR3 consists of 14 residues. The CDR3 DNA reads TGTGCCAGCAGTAACACGGTAGCGGACTACGAGCAGTACTTC. Protein: CASSNTVADYEQYF. Full variable domain (missing parts from reference TRBV28 and TRBJ2-7): DVKVTQSSRYLVKRTGEKVFLECVQDMDHENMFWYRQDPGLGLRLIYFSYDVKMKEKGDIPEGYSVSREKKERFSLILESASTNQTSMYLCASSNTVADYEQYFGPGTRLTVT.

CDR3 in amino acids: CASSPGAADRQYF. Here the CDR3 DNA reads TGTGCCAGCAGCCCCGGGGCAGCGGACAGGCAGTACTTC. This sequence joins TRBV7-8 and TRBJ2-7; D is possibly TRBD1 (6 bases). The CDR3 spans 13 residues. V dropped 5 bases and J dropped 9 bases, with 17 bases sitting between them. CDR1 and CDR2 (germline): SGHVS, FQNEAQ.

This clone was observed a few times. V gene TRBV15 combines with J gene TRBJ2-3, with TRBD2 matching 12 bases. V gave up 3 bases and J gave up 6 bases; unmatched junction bases: 4. CDR3 size: 15 residues. The V gene's germline CDR1 is LNHNV and CDR2 YYDKDF (reference sequence). CDR3 sequence reads: CATSSLAGGPDTQYF. The CDR3 DNA follows: TGTGCCACCAGCAGTCTAGCGGGGGGGCCTGATACGCAGTATTTT. The complete variable domain, with remaining parts taken from reference TRBV15 and TRBJ2-3, reads DAMVIQNPRYQVTQFGKPVTLSCSQTLNHNVMYWYQQKSSQAPKLLFHYYDKDFNNEADTPDNFQSRRPNTSFCFLDIRSPGLGDTAMYLCATSSLAGGPDTQYFGPGTRLTVL.

The CDR3, as DNA: TGTGCCGCAGGGGTCGCCATTAATGAGCAGTTCTTC. Translating gives CAAGVAINEQFF. The J gene is TRBJ2-1, the V gene TRBV27, with D perhaps matching TRBD1 (6 bases). The V gene lost 11 bases and the J gene lost 7 bases, with 15 bases spanning the gap. Per the germline V gene, CDR1 is MNHEY and CDR2 is SMNVEV (reference sequence). This CDR3 has 12 residues.